This T cell receptor (beta chain) emerged from a study of shared clonotypes between healthy human individuals. General study findings and limits: With several donors compared, about 5% of naive CD4 clonotypes were shared. Sorted-subset sequencing was shown by rarefaction to be incomplete despite large depth. The genetic and exposure-history diversity represented was limited by few donors.

The naive CD8 subset, CD45RO-negative cells positively selected for CCR7, excluded terminally differentiated effector memory CD45RA+ cells. Of note for this clone: The antigen remains undetermined.

Sorted-subset replicate PCRs used roughly 210 ng of genomic DNA. This amount corresponded to 30,000 to 35,000 T cell genomes. Sequencing was performed with immunoSEQ multiplex PCR; in TCRdb, only in-frame clones are kept and a portion is missing. The table shows 2 million or so clones, with over 85% occurring only once. V lost 3 bases and J 3 bases, leaving 8 bases between the germline ends. CDR3 length: 13 amino acids. Per germline, CDR1 SQVTM and CDR2 ANQGSEA. This chain uses TRBV29-1 with TRBJ2-2, with D hard to call. The TCR comes from a man younger than 35 in good health. The sequencing input was naive CD8+ T cells sorted from blood. In DNA, the CDR3 is TGCAGCGTTGAGGGCAGTTACACCGGGGAGCTGTTTTTT. Amino acid sequence: CSVEGSYTGELFF.